The clone carrying this T cell receptor (beta chain) was observed once. TCRdb's table, derived via immunoSEQ multiplex PCR, lists solely in-frame clones and lacks some. The repertoire holds more than 75,000 clones, with over 80% as singletons. The record originates from a study of T cell responses to AZD1222 COVID-19 vaccine. Study-level information: Second-dose intervals near 4 or 12 weeks were combined.

CDR3 length: 14 residues. The V end was cut by 1 base, the J end by 1 base, with 7 bases between. Germline lookup yields CDR1 KGHSH and CDR2 LQKENI. Sequences were derived from peripheral blood, sampled on day 0 of AZD1222 vaccination. The chain carries TRBV18 and TRBJ1-1; perhaps TRBD1 as D (5 bases). The receptor's source is an adult in good health. CDR3 coding DNA: TGTGCCAGCTCACCACAGGGGCCGAACACTGAAGCTTTCTTT. Amino acids: CASSPQGPNTEAFF.